One and the same sample provided the 4 T cell receptor beta chains below, sequenced in a study of cytomegalovirus exposure and HLA in healthy donors. PCR amplification relied on 60 Vbeta primers (plus 13 Jbeta primers). Profiled with immunoSEQ multiplex PCR; TCRdb holds only in-frame clones, not every one. Among 95,000 to 100,000 clones, roughly three quarters were seen once, and the ten largest hold approximately 8%. The sample taken for sequencing was PBMCs. The receptors were gathered from a female donor in good health and CMV-seronegative.

The chain couples TRBV27 to TRBJ2-2; TRBD1 might be the D (6 bases). The V end lost 6 bases, the J end lost 4 bases, and 18 bases lay between the germline ends. The CDR3 totals 16 residues. In germline, CDR1 is MNHEY, CDR2 SMNVEV (reference sequence). CDR3 nucleotides: TGTGCCAGCAGAACTAGGACAGAGACAAGCACCGGGGAGCTGTTTTTT. As protein: CASRTRTETSTGELFF.

This clone was counted a few times. The rearrangement joins TRBV7-2 to TRBJ1-1, with a weak D call TRBD1 (6 bases). Germline assignment: CDR1 SGHTA and CDR2 FQGNSA. This CDR3 region has 13 residues. V was pared by 6 bases and J by 0 bases, with 8 bases between. This CDR3 reads CASRDRVNTEAFF. In DNA, the CDR3 is TGTGCCAGCAGGGACAGAGTGAACACTGAAGCTTTCTTT.

This sequence joins TRBV18 and TRBJ1-3; D gene ambiguous. The CDR3 runs to 14 residues. Germline assignment: CDR1 KGHSH and CDR2 LQKENI. V lost 3 bases to trimming and J lost 4 bases, with 10 bases between them. Here the CDR3 reads CASSPSGRGNTIYF. The CDR3 coding sequence is TGTGCCAGCTCACCTTCCGGCAGGGGAAACACCATATATTTT. Full variable domain (missing parts from reference TRBV18 and TRBJ1-3): NAGVMQNPRHLVRRRGQEARLRCSPMKGHSHVYWYRQLPEEGLKFMVYLQKENIIDESGMPKERFSAEFPKEGPSILRIQQVVRGDSAAYFCASSPSGRGNTIYFGEGSWLTVV.

This chain connects TRBV27 to TRBJ2-3; D is unclear. The V gene lost 7 bases and the J gene lost 1 base, with 12 bases spanning the gap. Germline CDR1 is MNHEY and CDR2 is SMNVEV (reference sequence). The CDR3 loop spans 14 amino acids. The CDR3 region is CASTPLRGTDTQYF. The CDR3 region has the DNA TGTGCCAGCACCCCGCTCCGGGGCACAGATACGCAGTATTTT.